These 14 T cell receptor beta chains share one sample of origin, sequenced in a study of blood T cell repertoires in COVID-19. The data were produced by immunoSEQ multiplex PCR, yet TCRdb's version contains in-frame clones alone and is incomplete. The data show hundreds of thousands of clones, with 88% seen just once and around 2.9% held by the top ten. Material for sequencing was PBMCs or T cells enriched from blood (not recorded which). These receptor sequences come from a woman in her forties or fifties who had recovered from COVID-19.

The V and J genes are TRBV27 and TRBJ2-5; no reliable D call. Germline V gene lookup returns CDR1 MNHEY and CDR2 SMNVEV (reference sequence). V was clipped by 5 bases and J by 7 bases, with 23 bases between them. CDR3 length equals 16 residues. CDR3 region: CASSDTPKRLGGTQYF. The CDR3 bases are TGTGCCAGCAGTGATACCCCGAAGCGCCTCGGCGGGACCCAGTACTTC.

This clone was seen just once. This chain connects TRBV28 to TRBJ1-2; the D gene is possibly TRBD1 (5 bases). The CDR3 is 15 amino acids. Germline V gene sequence: CDR1 MDHEN, CDR2 SYDVKM. Trimming removed 4 bases from V and 4 bases from J, with 16 bases in between. CDR3 in amino acids: CASSSAPGLGYGYTF. Here the CDR3 DNA reads TGTGCCAGCAGTTCCGCCCCAGGGCTCGGCTATGGCTACACCTTC.

The chain uses TRBV20-1 and TRBJ1-2; D is undetermined. In germline, CDR1 is DFQATT, CDR2 SNEGSKA (reference sequence). V lost 3 bases and J lost 6, with 8 bases in between. This CDR3 has 11 amino acids. The CDR3 spells CSARWLNGYTF. CDR3 nucleotide sequence: TGCAGTGCTAGGTGGCTGAATGGCTACACCTTC.

J is TRBJ2-3 and V is TRBV15; D gene unclear. Germline lookup yields CDR1 LNHNV and CDR2 YYDKDF (reference sequence). The germline V and J ends were trimmed by 0 bases and 2 bases, with 12 bases remaining between them. This CDR3 region has 16 residues. The CDR3 nucleotides are TGTGCCACCAGCAGAGATCTAGGCCGGAACACAGATACGCAGTATTTT. Residues: CATSRDLGRNTDTQYF.

The rearrangement links TRBV15 to TRBJ1-2; 9 bases fit TRBD1. The V segment lost 1 base and the J segment 4 bases; nucleotides outside the gene matches: 10. The CDR3 length is 17 residues. The germline gives CDR1 LNHNV, CDR2 YYDKDF (reference sequence). This chain's CDR3 is CATSRGTGEVFGYGYTF. CDR3 nucleotide sequence: TGTGCCACCAGCAGAGGGACAGGGGAGGTGTTCGGCTATGGCTACACCTTC.

This chain joins TRBV19 and TRBJ1-5, with D tentatively TRBD1 (5 bases). Trimming removed 5 bases from V and 3 bases from J, with 8 bases in between. Germline lookup yields CDR1 LNHDA and CDR2 SQIVND (reference sequence). The CDR3 has 13 amino acids. CDR3 sequence reads: CASSRGVNQPQHF. The CDR3, as DNA: TGTGCCAGTAGTCGGGGGGTCAATCAGCCCCAGCATTTT.

The chain couples TRBV2 to TRBJ1-4, with 10 bases lining up with TRBD1. V trimming: 6 bases; J trimming: 8 bases; junction bases outside the gene matches: 3. This CDR3 has 13 amino acids. Germline loops: CDR1 SNHLY, CDR2 FYNNEI. The CDR3 DNA is TGTGCCAGCAGCAAGACAGGGGGCGAAAAACTGTTTTTT. Amino acid sequence: CASSKTGGEKLFF.

The genes are TRBV6-2 or TRBV6-3 and TRBJ2-2, with D perhaps matching TRBD2 (6 bases). Trimming removed 5 bases from V and 3 bases from J, with 16 bases in between. This CDR3 spans 16 amino acids. The germline gives CDR1 MNHEY, CDR2 SVGEGT. The CDR3 DNA reads as TGTGCCAGCAGTCGACGGCTTAGCGGAGACACCGGGGAGCTGTTTTTT. Amino acid sequence: CASSRRLSGDTGELFF.

V is TRBV11-2 and J is TRBJ1-6; D possibly corresponds to TRBD1 (5 bases). CDR3 length: 15 residues. The V and J ends lost 4 bases and 10 bases respectively, with 17 bases between them. The V gene's germline CDR1 is SGHAT and CDR2 FQNNGV. The CDR3 sequence is CASSSPGRGGSPLHF. Here the CDR3 DNA reads TGTGCCAGCAGCTCCCCCGGGCGGGGGGGATCACCCCTCCACTTT.

The rearrangement links TRBV5-1 to TRBJ2-5, with a possible D match to TRBD2 (6 bases). Trimming took off 4 bases at V and 2 bases at J, with 15 bases between the two ends. This CDR3 has 15 residues. Germline loops: CDR1 SGHRS, CDR2 YFSETQ. This chain's CDR3 is CASSPTRPIQETQYF. The CDR3 DNA follows: TGCGCCAGCAGCCCGACTAGACCCATACAAGAGACCCAGTACTTC.

In DNA, the CDR3 is TGTGCCAGCAGCACAGGGGGGTGGTCCGGGGAGCTGTTTTTT. Translation gives CASSTGGWSGELFF. The J gene is TRBJ2-2, the V gene TRBV9; 8 nucleotides align to TRBD1. This CDR3 contains 14 residues. Germline loops: CDR1 SGDLS, CDR2 YYNGEE. V trimming: 4 bases; J trimming: 6 bases; junction bases outside the gene matches: 5.

For the CDR3, the DNA is TGTGCCAGCAGTTTACAGGGTAATTCACCCCTCCACTTT. Translation gives CASSLQGNSPLHF. V usage is TRBV12-3 or TRBV12-4 and J usage is TRBJ1-6, with a tentative D call TRBD1 (5 bases). V shed 2 bases and J shed 6 bases, with 5 bases lying between them. CDR3 length: 13 residues.

The gene calls are TRBV7-2 and TRBJ2-5; D is uncertain. The CDR3 is 13 residues long. Trimming pared 6 bases from V and 5 bases from J, leaving 13 bases between. CDR1 is SGHTA, CDR2 FQGNSA, per germline. The CDR3 here is CASRMSSVETQYF. The CDR3 DNA is TGTGCCAGCAGAATGTCGTCCGTCGAGACCCAGTACTTC.

The rearrangement links TRBV6-6 to TRBJ2-7, with D perhaps matching TRBD1 (6 bases). This CDR3 is 15 amino acids long. With 0 bases removed from V and 1 base from J, the gap between germline ends came to 10 bases. CDR1 and CDR2 from the germline V gene are MNHNY and SVGAGI (reference sequence). In DNA form, the CDR3 reads TGTGCCAGCAGTTACTCGGACAGAATATCCTACGAGCAGTACTTC. Translation: CASSYSDRISYEQYF.